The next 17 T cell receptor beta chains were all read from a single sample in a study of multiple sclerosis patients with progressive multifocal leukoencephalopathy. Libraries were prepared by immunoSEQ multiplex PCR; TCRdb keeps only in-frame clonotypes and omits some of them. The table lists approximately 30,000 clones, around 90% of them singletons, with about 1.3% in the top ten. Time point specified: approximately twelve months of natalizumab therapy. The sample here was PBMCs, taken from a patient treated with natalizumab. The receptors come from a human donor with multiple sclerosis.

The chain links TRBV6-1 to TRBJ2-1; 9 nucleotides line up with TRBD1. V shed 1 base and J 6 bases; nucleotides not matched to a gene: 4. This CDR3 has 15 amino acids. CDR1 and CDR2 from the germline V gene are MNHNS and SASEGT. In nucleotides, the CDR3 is TGTGCCAGCAGTGAAGGGACAGGGGTCCGCAATGAGCAGTTCTTC. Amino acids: CASSEGTGVRNEQFF.

The CDR3 DNA is TGTGCCAGCAGTGAACGGACAGGGCCCACCGGGGAGCTGTTTTTT. Translating gives CASSERTGPTGELFF. The V and J genes are TRBV2 and TRBJ2-2, with 8 bases identical to TRBD1. The CDR3 runs 15 residues. Germline V gene sequence: CDR1 SNHLY, CDR2 FYNNEI. The V and J ends lost 2 bases and 4 bases, in that order; junction bases with no gene match: 3.

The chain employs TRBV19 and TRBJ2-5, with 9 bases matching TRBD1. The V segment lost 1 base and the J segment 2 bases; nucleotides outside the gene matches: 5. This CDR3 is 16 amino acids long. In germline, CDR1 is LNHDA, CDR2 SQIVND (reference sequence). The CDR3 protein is CASSIATTGGQETQYF. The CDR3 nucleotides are TGTGCCAGTAGTATAGCGACGACAGGGGGTCAAGAGACCCAGTACTTC.

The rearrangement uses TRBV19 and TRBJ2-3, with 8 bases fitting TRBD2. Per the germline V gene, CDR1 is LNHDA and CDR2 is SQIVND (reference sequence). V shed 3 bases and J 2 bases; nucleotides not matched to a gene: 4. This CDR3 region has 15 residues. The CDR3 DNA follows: TGTGCCAGTAGTATTTCTAGCGGGCTCACAGATACGCAGTATTTT. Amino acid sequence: CASSISSGLTDTQYF.

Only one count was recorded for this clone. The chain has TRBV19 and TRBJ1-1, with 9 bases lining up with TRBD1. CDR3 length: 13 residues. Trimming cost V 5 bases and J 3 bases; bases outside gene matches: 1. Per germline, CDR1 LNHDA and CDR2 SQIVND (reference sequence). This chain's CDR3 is CASSWTGDTEAFF. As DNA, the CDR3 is TGTGCCAGTAGTTGGACAGGGGACACTGAAGCTTTCTTT.

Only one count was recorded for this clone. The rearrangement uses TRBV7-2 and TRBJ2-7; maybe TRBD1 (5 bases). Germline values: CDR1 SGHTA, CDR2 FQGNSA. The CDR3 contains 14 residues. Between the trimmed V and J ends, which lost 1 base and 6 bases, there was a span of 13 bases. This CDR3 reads CASSLVQGYGEQYF. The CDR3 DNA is TGTGCCAGCAGCTTAGTCCAGGGTTACGGCGAGCAGTACTTC.

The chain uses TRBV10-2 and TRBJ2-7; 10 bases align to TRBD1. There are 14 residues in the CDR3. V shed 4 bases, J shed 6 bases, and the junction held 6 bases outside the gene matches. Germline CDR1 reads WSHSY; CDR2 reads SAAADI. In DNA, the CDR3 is TGCGCCAGCAGTGCCTGGGACAGGGGAGGCGAGCAGTACTTC. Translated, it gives CASSAWDRGGEQYF.

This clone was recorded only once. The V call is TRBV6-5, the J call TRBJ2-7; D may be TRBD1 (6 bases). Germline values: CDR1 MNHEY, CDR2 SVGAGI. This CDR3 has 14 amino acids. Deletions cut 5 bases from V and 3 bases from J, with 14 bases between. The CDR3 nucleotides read TGTGCCAGCAGTCGACAGGTTCCCGTCTACGAGCAGTACTTC. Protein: CASSRQVPVYEQYF.

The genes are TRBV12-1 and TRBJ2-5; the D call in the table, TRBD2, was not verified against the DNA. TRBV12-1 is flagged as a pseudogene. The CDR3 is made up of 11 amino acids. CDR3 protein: CASSAQKTQYF. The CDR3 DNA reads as TGTGCCAGCAGCGCGCAAAAGACCCAGTACTTC.

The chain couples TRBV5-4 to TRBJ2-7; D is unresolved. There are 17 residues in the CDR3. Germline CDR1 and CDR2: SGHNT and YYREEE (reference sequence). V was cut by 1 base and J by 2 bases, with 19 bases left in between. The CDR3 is CASSLIRGPTTTYEQYF. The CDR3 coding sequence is TGTGCCAGCAGCTTGATCCGCGGTCCGACAACTACCTACGAGCAGTACTTC.

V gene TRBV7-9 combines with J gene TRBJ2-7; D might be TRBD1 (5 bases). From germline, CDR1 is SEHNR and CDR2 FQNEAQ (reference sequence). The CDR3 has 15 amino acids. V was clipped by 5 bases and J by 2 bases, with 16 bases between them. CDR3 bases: TGTGCCAGCAGCCCGGTGGGCAGACAGACCTACGAGCAGTACTTC. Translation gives CASSPVGRQTYEQYF.

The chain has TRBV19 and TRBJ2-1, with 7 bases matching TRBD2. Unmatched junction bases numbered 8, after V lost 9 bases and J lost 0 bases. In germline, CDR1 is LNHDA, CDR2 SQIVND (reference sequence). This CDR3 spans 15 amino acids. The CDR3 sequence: CASTLGGSSYNEQFF. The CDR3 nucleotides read TGTGCCAGCACACTCGGGGGGAGCTCCTACAATGAGCAGTTCTTC.

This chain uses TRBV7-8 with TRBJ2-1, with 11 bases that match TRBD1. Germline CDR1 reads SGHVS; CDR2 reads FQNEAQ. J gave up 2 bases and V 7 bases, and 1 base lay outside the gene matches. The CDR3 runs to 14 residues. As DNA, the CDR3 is TGTGCCAGCATGGACAGGGGGCCCTACAATGAGCAGTTCTTC. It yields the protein CASMDRGPYNEQFF.

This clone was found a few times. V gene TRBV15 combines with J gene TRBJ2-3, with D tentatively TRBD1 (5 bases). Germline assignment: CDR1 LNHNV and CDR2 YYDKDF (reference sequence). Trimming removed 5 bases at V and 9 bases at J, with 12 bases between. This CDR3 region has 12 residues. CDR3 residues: CATSLGDHTQYF. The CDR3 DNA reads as TGTGCCACCAGCTTAGGGGATCACACGCAGTATTTT. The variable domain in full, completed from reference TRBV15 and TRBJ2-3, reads DAMVIQNPRYQVTQFGKPVTLSCSQTLNHNVMYWYQQKSSQAPKLLFHYYDKDFNNEADTPDNFQSRRPNTSFCFLDIRSPGLGDTAMYLCATSLGDHTQYFGPGTRLTVL.

The CDR3 DNA reads as TGCAGCCTGACTGGGGGCACAGATACGCAGTATTTT. It encodes CSLTGGTDTQYF. The chain couples TRBV29-1 to TRBJ2-3; D is ambiguous. CDR1 and CDR2 (germline): SQVTM, ANQGSEA. Trimming took 8 bases from V and 1 from J, leaving 10 bases between them. The CDR3 covers 12 residues.

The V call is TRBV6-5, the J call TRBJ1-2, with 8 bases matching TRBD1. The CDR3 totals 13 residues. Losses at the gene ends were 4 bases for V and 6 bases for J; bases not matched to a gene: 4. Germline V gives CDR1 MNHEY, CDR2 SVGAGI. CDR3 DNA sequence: TGTGCCAGCAGTTCGCAGGGGGCGAATGGCTACACCTTC. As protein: CASSSQGANGYTF.

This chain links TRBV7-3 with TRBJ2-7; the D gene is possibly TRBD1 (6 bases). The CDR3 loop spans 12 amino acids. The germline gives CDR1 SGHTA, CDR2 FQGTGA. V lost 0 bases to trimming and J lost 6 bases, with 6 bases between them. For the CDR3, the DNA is TGTGCCAGCAGCTTAACAGGGGGCGAGCAGTACTTC. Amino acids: CASSLTGGEQYF. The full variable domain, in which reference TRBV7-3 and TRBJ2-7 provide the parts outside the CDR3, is GAGVSQTPSNKVTEKGKYVELRCDPISGHTALYWYRQSLGQGPEFLIYFQGTGAADDSGLPNDRFFAVRPEGSVSTLKIQRTERGDSAVYLCASSLTGGEQYFGPGTRLTVT.